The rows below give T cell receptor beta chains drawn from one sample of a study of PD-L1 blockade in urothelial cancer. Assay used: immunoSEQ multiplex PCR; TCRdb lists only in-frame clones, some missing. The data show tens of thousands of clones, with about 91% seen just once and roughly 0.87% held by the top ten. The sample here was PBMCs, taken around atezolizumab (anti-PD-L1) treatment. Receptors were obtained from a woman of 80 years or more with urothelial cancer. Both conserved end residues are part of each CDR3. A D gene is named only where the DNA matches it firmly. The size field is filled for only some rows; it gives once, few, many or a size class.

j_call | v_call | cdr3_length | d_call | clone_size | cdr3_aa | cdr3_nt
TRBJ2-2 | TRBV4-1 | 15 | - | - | CASSQQRLATGELFF | TGCGCCAGCAGCCAACAGAGACTGGCCACCGGGGAGCTGTTTTTT
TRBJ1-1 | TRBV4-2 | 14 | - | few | CASSRGGQNTEAFF | TGTGCCAGCAGCCGTGGCGGGCAGAACACTGAAGCTTTCTTT
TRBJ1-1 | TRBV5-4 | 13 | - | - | CASTGRGNTEAFF | TGTGCCAGCACAGGGCGGGGGAACACTGAAGCTTTCTTT
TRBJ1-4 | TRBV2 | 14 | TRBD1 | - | CASSRTGGSEKLFF | TGTGCCAGCAGTAGAACAGGGGGGAGTGAAAAACTGTTTTTT
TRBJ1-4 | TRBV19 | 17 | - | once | CASSIGKLRQPNEKLFF | TGTGCCAGTAGTATAGGTAAATTGCGACAGCCTAATGAAAAACTGTTTTTT
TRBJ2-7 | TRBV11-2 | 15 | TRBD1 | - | CASSARTGGSWEQYF | TGTGCCAGCAGCGCACGAACAGGGGGGTCCTGGGAGCAGTACTTC
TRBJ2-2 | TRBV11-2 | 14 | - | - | CASSIAVDTGELFF | TGTGCCAGCAGCATAGCCGTCGACACCGGGGAGCTGTTTTTT
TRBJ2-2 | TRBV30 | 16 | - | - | CAWRNSGAPNTGELFF | TGTGCCTGGAGGAACAGCGGAGCCCCGAACACCGGGGAGCTGTTTTTT
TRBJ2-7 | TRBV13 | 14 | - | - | CASSPPGQTYEQYF | TGTGCCAGCAGCCCACCGGGACAAACGTACGAGCAGTACTTC
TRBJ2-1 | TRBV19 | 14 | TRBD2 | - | CASSIDAGVNEQFF | TGTGCCAGTAGTATAGATGCGGGAGTAAATGAGCAGTTCTTC
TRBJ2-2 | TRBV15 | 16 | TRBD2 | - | CATSRASGRFTGELFF | TGTGCCACCAGCAGAGCCAGCGGGAGATTCACCGGGGAGCTGTTTTTT
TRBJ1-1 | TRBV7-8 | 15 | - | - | CASSLDRTANTEAFF | TGTGCCAGCAGCCTTGACAGAACCGCGAACACTGAAGCTTTCTTT
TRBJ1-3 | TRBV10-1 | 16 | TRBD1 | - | CASSPGQGYSGNTIYF | TGCGCCAGCAGCCCGGGACAGGGTTACTCTGGAAACACCATATATTTT